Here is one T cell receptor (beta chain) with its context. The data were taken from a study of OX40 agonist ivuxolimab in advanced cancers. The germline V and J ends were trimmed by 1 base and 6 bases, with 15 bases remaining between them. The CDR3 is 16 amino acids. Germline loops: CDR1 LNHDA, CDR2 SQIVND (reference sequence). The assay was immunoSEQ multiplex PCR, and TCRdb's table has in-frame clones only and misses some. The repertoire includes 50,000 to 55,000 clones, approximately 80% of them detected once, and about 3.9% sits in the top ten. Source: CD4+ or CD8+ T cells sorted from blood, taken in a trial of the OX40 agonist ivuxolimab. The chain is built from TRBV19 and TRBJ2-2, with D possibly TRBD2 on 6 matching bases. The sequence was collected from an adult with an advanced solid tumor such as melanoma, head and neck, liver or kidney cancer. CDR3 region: CASSIAAGLVAGELFF. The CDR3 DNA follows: TGTGCCAGTAGTATAGCTGCGGGGCTAGTCGCCGGGGAGCTGTTTTTT.